This TCR beta chain was captured by sequencing in a study of T cell changes during pregnancy in multiple sclerosis. Only in-frame clones appear in the TCRdb table, and some are missing; sequencing was by immunoSEQ multiplex PCR. This table holds tens of thousands of clones, 92% found once. The junction had 13 bases not matched to a gene; V was cut back by 6 bases and J by 5 bases. Germline V lookup: CDR1 ENHRY, CDR2 SYGVKD. This CDR3 comprises 15 residues. The sample was peripheral blood, taken after pregnancy. The clonotype comes from a female donor with multiple sclerosis, enrolled in a pregnancy study. The chain links TRBV10-3 to TRBJ2-7, with 7 bases matching TRBD1. The DNA of the CDR3 is TGTGCCATCAGCCCGAACAGGGGAGAGTATAACGAGCAGTACTTC. Translating it yields CAISPNRGEYNEQYF.